This TCR beta chain was recovered during a study of T-cell reconstitution after alpha-beta-depleted transplantation in children. Germline V CDR1 and CDR2: SGHTA, FQGTGA. The V and J ends lost 5 bases and 6 bases respectively, with 10 bases between them. The CDR3 consists of 13 residues. This clonotype appeared many times. Its antigen is currently unknown. A TCRbeta library incorporating unique molecular identifiers was prepared. TCRdb reprocessed the PCR reads with MiXCR, giving one entry per CDR3 protein. The data show fewer than 250,000 distinct CDR3 sequences, 6.5% to 9% seen once. Study-wide results and caveats: Expanded graft clones, several hundred of them, were reportedly the source of alpha-beta T cells about two months after transplant. From newly produced T cells came most of the T-cell counts and diversity one year after transplant.

This material consisted of PBMCs, mostly from graft donor cells, taken 180 days after TCRalphabeta/CD19-depleted stem cell transplant. This chain uses TRBV7-3 with TRBJ2-2; D gene unclear. The origin of this receptor is a male patient under 18 who had a stem cell transplant for acute lymphoblastic leukemia, so the T cells may come from the graft donor. CDR3: CASSAQVSGELFF. In nucleotides, the CDR3 is TGTGCCAGCAGCGCCCAGGTATCCGGGGAGCTGTTTTTT.